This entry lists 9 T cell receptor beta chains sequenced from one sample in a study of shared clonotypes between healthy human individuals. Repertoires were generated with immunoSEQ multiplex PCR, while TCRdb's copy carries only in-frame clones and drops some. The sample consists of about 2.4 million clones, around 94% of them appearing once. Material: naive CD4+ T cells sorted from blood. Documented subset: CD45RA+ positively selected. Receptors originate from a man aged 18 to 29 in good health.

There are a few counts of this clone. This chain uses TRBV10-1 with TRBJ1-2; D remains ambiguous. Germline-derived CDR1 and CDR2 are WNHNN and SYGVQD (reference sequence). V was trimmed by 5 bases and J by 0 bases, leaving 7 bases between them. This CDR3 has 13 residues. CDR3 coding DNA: TGCGCCAGCAGTCCTTATTCTAACTATGGCTACACCTTC. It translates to CASSPYSNYGYTF.

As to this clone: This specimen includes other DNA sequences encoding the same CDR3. The CDR3 protein is CASSRTTNEKLFF. The CDR3 nucleotides are TGTGCCAGTAGTCGGACCACTAATGAAAAACTGTTTTTT. The chain recombines TRBV19 with TRBJ1-4, with D unclear. This CDR3 comprises 13 residues. The germline CDR1 and CDR2 sequences are LNHDA and SQIVND (reference sequence). Between the trimmed V and J ends, which lost 5 bases and 2 bases, there was a span of 6 bases.

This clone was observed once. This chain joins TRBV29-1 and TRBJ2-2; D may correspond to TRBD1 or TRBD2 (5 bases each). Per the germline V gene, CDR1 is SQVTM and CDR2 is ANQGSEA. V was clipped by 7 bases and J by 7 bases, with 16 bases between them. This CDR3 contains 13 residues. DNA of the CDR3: TGCAGCGGAGGGAAAGGGGCAGTCGGGGAGCTGTTTTTT. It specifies CSGGKGAVGELFF.

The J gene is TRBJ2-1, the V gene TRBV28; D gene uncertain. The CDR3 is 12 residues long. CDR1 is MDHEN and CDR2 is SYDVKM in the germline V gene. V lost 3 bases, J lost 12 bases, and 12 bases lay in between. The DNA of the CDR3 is TGTGCCAGCAGTTTTTCGGTTCTTGGGCAGTTCTTC. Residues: CASSFSVLGQFF.

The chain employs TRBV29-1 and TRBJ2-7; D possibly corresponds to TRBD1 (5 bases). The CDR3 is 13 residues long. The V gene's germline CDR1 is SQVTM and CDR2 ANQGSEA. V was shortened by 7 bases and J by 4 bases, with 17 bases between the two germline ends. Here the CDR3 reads CSGVPLDSYEQYF. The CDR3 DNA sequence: TGCAGCGGCGTTCCCCTAGACAGTTACGAGCAGTACTTC.

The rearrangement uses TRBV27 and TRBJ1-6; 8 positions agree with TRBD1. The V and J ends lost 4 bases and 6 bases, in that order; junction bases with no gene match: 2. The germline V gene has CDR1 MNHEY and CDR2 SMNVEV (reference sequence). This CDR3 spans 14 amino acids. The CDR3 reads CASSYDRGNSPLHF. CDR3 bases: TGTGCCAGCAGTTATGACAGGGGTAATTCACCCCTCCACTTT.

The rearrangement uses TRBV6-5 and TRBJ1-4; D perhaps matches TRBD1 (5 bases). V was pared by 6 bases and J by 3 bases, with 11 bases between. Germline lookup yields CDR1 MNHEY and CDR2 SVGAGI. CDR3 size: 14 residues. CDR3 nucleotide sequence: TGTGCCAGCAGAAGGGGAGGCCCTAATGAAAAACTGTTTTTT. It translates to CASRRGGPNEKLFF.

For the CDR3, the DNA is TGTGCCAGCAGCGTAGCTCCCTCGGGGGAACGCGTTACGCAGTATTTT. It translates to CASSVAPSGERVTQYF. V is TRBV9 and J is TRBJ2-3; possible D gene TRBD2, 6 bases. Trimming pared 0 bases from V and 8 bases from J, leaving 19 bases between. This CDR3 comprises 16 residues. The V gene's germline CDR1 is SGDLS and CDR2 YYNGEE. Together with reference TRBV9 and TRBJ2-3, the CDR3 gives the full variable domain: DSGVTQTPKHLITATGQRVTLRCSPRSGDLSVYWYQQSLDQGLQFLIQYYNGEERAKGNILERFSAQQFPDLHSELNLSSLELGDSALYFCASSVAPSGERVTQYFGPGTRLTVL.

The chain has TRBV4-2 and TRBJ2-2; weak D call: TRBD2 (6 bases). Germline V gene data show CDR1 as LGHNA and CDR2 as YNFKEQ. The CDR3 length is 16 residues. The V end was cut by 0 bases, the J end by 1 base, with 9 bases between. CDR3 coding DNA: TGTGCCAGCAGCCAAGATAGAGCGGGGAACACCGGGGAGCTGTTTTTT. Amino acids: CASSQDRAGNTGELFF.